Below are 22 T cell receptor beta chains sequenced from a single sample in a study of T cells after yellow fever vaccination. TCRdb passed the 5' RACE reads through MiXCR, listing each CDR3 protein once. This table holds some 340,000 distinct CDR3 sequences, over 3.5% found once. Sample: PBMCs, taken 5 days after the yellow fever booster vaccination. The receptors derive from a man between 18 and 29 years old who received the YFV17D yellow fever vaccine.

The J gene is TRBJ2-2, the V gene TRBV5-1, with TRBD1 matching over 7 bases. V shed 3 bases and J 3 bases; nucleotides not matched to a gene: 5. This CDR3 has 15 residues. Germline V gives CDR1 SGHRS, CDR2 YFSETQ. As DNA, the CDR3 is TGCGCCAGCAGCTCCGGGACAGCTTACACCGGGGAGCTGTTTTTT. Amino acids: CASSSGTAYTGELFF.

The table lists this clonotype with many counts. CDR3: CASSQDASQGRQPQHF. The DNA of the CDR3 is TGTGCCAGCAGCCAAGATGCCTCACAGGGACGCCAGCCCCAGCATTTT. The chain employs TRBV4-2 and TRBJ1-5; possible D gene TRBD1, 6 bases. Trimming took 0 bases from V and 7 from J, leaving 16 bases between them. The V gene's germline CDR1 is LGHNA and CDR2 YNFKEQ. The CDR3 contains 16 residues.

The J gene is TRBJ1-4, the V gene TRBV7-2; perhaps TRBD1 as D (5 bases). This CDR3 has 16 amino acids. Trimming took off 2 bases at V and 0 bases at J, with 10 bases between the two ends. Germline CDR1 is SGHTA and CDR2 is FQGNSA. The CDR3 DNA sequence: TGTGCCAGCAGCTTACGGAGCAGGGCAACTAATGAAAAACTGTTTTTT. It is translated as CASSLRSRATNEKLFF.

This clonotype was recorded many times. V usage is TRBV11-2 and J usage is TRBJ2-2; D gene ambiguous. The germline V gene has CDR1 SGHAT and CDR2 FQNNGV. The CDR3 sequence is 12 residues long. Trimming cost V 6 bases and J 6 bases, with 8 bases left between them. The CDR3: CASRGIPGELFF. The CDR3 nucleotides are TGTGCCAGCAGGGGGATCCCCGGGGAGCTGTTTTTT.

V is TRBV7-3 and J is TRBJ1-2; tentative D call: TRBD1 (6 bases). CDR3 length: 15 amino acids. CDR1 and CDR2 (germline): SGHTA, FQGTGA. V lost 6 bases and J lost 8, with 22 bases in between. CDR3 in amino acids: CASSLTGSGMWGYTF. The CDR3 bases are TGTGCCAGCAGTCTTACAGGGTCCGGCATGTGGGGCTACACCTTC.

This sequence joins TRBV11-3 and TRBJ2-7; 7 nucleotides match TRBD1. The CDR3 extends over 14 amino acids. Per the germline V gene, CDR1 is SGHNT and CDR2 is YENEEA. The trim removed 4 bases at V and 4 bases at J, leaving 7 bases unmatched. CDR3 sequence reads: CASSSGRGHYEQYF. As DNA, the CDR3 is TGTGCCAGCAGCTCCGGTAGGGGGCATTACGAGCAGTACTTC.

CDR3 coding DNA: TGCAGCGCCAGGGACGGCCCAAATGAAAAACTGTTTTTT. This codes for CSARDGPNEKLFF. The V gene is TRBV29-1, the J gene TRBJ1-4; TRBD1 might be the D (5 bases). There are 13 residues in the CDR3. Between the trimmed V and J ends, which lost 7 bases and 5 bases, there was a span of 14 bases. Germline V gene sequence: CDR1 SQVTM, CDR2 ANQGSEA.

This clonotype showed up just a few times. This CDR3 is CASRPSGVSDTQYF. The CDR3 DNA follows: TGTGCCAGCAGGCCTAGCGGGGTTTCAGATACGCAGTATTTT. The J gene is TRBJ2-3, the V gene TRBV6-5; 9 bases are shared with TRBD2. Per germline, CDR1 MNHEY and CDR2 SVGAGI. Trimming removed 6 bases from V and 4 bases from J; junction bases left unmatched: 5. The CDR3 spans 14 residues.

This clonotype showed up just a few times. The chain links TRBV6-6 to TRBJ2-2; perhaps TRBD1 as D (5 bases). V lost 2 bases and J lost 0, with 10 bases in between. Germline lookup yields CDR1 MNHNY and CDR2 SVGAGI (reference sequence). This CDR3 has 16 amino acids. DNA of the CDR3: TGTGCCAGCAGTTACATCGGACACCCGAACACCGGGGAGCTGTTTTTT. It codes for CASSYIGHPNTGELFF.

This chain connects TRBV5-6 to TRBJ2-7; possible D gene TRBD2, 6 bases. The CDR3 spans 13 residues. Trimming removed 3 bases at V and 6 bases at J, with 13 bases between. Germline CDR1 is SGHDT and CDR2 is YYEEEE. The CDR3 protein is CASSWASGGEQYV. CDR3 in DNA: TGTGCCAGCAGCTGGGCCTCCGGGGGCGAGCAGTACGTC.

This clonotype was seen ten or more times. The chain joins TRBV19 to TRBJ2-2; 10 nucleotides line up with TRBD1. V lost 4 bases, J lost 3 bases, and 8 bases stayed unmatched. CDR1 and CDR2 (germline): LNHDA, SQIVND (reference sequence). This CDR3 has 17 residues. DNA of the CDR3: TGTGCCAGTAGTAGGGGACAGGGGAGGCTCGACACCGGGGAGCTGTTTTTT. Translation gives CASSRGQGRLDTGELFF.

The CDR3 DNA is TGTGCCAGCAGCCCGCCGGGGCCGCGGTACGAGCAGTACTTC. Amino acids: CASSPPGPRYEQYF. The chain carries TRBV7-8 and TRBJ2-7; D tentatively fits TRBD1 or TRBD2 (5 bases each). Germline V lookup: CDR1 SGHVS, CDR2 FQNEAQ. The germline V and J ends were trimmed by 5 bases and 4 bases, with 15 bases remaining between them. This CDR3 is built from 14 residues.

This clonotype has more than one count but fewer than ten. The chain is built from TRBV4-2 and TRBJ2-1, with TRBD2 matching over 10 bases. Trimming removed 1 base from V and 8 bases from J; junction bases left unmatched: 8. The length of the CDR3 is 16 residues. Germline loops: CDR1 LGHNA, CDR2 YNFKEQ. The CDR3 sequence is CASSQVFSGGMDEQFF. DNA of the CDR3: TGTGCCAGCAGCCAAGTGTTTAGCGGGGGGATGGATGAGCAGTTCTTC.

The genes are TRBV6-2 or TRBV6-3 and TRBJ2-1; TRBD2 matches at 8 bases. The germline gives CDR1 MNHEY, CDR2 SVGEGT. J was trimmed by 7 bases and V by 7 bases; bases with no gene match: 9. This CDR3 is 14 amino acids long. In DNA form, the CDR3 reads TGTGCCAGCACAGGACTAGCTCTTGGTAATGAGCAGTTCTTC. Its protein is CASTGLALGNEQFF.

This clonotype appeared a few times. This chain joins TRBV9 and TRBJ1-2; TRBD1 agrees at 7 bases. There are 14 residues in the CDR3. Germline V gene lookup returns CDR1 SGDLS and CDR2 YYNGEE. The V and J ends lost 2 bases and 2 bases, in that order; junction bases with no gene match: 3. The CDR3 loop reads CASSVAQGNYGYTF. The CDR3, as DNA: TGTGCCAGCAGCGTGGCACAGGGGAACTATGGCTACACCTTC.

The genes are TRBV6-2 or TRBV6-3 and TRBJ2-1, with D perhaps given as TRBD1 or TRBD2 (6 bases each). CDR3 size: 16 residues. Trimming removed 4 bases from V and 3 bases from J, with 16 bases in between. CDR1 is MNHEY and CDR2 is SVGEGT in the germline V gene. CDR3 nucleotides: TGTGCCAGCAGTTTTATGTGGGGGGCTCTCTACAATGAGCAGTTCTTC. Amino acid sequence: CASSFMWGALYNEQFF.

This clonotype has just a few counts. As DNA, the CDR3 is TGTGCCAGCAGCCTAATGGACTCCTATAATTCACCCCTCCACTTT. It codes for CASSLMDSYNSPLHF. This chain connects TRBV7-2 to TRBJ1-6; no reliable D call. Between the trimmed V and J ends, which lost 5 bases and 0 bases, there was a span of 8 bases. Germline lookup yields CDR1 SGHTA and CDR2 FQGNSA. CDR3 size: 15 residues.

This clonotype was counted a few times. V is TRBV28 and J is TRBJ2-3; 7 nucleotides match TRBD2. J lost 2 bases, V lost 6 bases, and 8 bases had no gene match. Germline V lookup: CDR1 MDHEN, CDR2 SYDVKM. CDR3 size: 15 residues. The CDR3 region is CASSSSGGHTDTQYF. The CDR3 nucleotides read TGTGCCAGCAGCTCCTCGGGGGGTCACACAGATACGCAGTATTTT.

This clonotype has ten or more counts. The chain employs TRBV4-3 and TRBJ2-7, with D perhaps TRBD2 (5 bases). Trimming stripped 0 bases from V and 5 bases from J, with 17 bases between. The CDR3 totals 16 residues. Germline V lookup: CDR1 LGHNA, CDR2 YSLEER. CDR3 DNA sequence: TGCGCCAGCAGCCAAGATCAGAAAGGAACTAGGAACGAGCAGTACTTC. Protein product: CASSQDQKGTRNEQYF.

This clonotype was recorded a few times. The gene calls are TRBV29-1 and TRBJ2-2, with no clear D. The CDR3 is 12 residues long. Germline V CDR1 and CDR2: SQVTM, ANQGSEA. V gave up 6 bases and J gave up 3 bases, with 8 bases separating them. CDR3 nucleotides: TGCAGCGTCCTCTGGGACACCGGGGAGCTGTTTTTT. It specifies CSVLWDTGELFF.

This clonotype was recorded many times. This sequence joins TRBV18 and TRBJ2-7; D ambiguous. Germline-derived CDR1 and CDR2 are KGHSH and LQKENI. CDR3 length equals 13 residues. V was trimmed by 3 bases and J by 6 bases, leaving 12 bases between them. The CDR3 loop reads CASSPGLTSEQYF. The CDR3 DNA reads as TGTGCCAGCTCACCGGGCCTTACGTCCGAGCAGTACTTC.

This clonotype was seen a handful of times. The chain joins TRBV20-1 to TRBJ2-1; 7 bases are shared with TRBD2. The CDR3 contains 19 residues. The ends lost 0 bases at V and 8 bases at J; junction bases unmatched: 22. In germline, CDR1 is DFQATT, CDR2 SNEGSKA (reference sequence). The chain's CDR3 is CSARDLLRAVGGGGDEQFF. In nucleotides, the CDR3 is TGCAGTGCTAGAGACCTACTAAGGGCCGTGGGCGGGGGTGGCGATGAGCAGTTCTTC.